These 9 T cell receptor beta chains were sequenced from one sample in a study of cytomegalovirus exposure and HLA in healthy donors. The PCR employed 60 Vbeta primers together with 13 Jbeta primers. Profiled with immunoSEQ multiplex PCR; TCRdb holds only in-frame clones, not every one. The top ten clones hold 1.2% of a sample with fewer than 100,000 clones, less than 70% of them seen once. The sample consisted of PBMCs. These receptors were obtained from a female donor in good health and CMV-seronegative.

This chain connects TRBV9 to TRBJ2-5; 9 bases are shared with TRBD1. The CDR3 consists of 16 residues. V lost 0 bases, J lost 0 bases, and 3 bases stayed unmatched. From germline, CDR1 is SGDLS and CDR2 YYNGEE. The CDR3 region is CASSVGDRVYQETQYF. CDR3 DNA sequence: TGTGCCAGCAGCGTAGGGGACAGGGTGTACCAAGAGACCCAGTACTTC.

J is TRBJ1-2 and V is TRBV6-5, with D tentatively TRBD1 (5 bases). CDR1 is MNHEY, CDR2 SVGAGI, per germline. The CDR3 spans 15 residues. Trimming cost V 0 bases and J 0 bases, with 8 bases left between them. The CDR3 bases are TGTGCCAGCAGTTACTCGACAGCAGCTAACTATGGCTACACCTTC. Amino acid sequence: CASSYSTAANYGYTF.

V is TRBV19 and J is TRBJ2-7; weak D call: TRBD1 (6 bases). This CDR3 spans 13 amino acids. The germline V gene has CDR1 LNHDA and CDR2 SQIVND (reference sequence). Trimming removed 5 bases from V and 2 bases from J, with 10 bases in between. In DNA, the CDR3 is TGTGCCAGTAGTGTAGGACAGACCTACGAGCAGTACTTC. It yields the protein CASSVGQTYEQYF.

V usage is TRBV6-6 and J usage is TRBJ2-7; 9 bases agree with TRBD2. The CDR3 loop spans 15 amino acids. Looked up from germline, CDR1 is MNHNY and CDR2 is SVGAGI (reference sequence). Unmatched junction bases numbered 9, after V lost 6 bases and J lost 3 bases. CDR3 sequence: CASSLILAGDYEQYF. In DNA, the CDR3 is TGTGCCAGCAGCCTGATTTTAGCGGGAGACTACGAGCAGTACTTC.

The chain recombines TRBV6-1 with TRBJ2-7; 7 nucleotides agree with TRBD1. Germline CDR1 MNHNS, CDR2 SASEGT. J was trimmed by 5 bases and V by 2 bases; bases with no gene match: 6. This CDR3 has 14 amino acids. The CDR3 bases are TGTGCCAGCAGTGAAATTCGACAGGGCAACGAGCAGTACTTC. Translation: CASSEIRQGNEQYF.

V gene TRBV19 combines with J gene TRBJ1-2; D uncertain. With 4 bases removed from V and 4 bases from J, the gap between germline ends came to 13 bases. CDR1 and CDR2 (germline): LNHDA, SQIVND (reference sequence). The CDR3 loop spans 14 amino acids. The CDR3 region is CASSKTVIGYGYTF. The CDR3 DNA reads TGTGCCAGTAGTAAAACAGTCATTGGCTATGGCTACACCTTC.

This clone has more than one count but fewer than ten. The chain carries TRBV5-1 and TRBJ2-2, with unresolved D. The CDR3 is made up of 13 amino acids. Trimming cost V 0 bases and J 6 bases, with 6 bases left between them. The germline gives CDR1 SGHRS, CDR2 YFSETQ. Here the CDR3 DNA reads TGCGCCAGCAGCTTGGCCCAATCCGGGGAGCTGTTTTTT. Translated: CASSLAQSGELFF.

The chain links TRBV19 to TRBJ2-7; 8 nucleotides align to TRBD2. Germline V gene data show CDR1 as LNHDA and CDR2 as SQIVND (reference sequence). This CDR3 has 13 amino acids. Trimming cost V 9 bases and J 3 bases; bases outside gene matches: 7. For the CDR3, the DNA is TGTGCCAGCGCACAGCGGGAGCTCTACGAGCAGTACTTC. The encoded protein is CASAQRELYEQYF.

The chain joins TRBV5-6 to TRBJ1-6, with TRBD1 matching over 9 bases. CDR1 is SGHDT, CDR2 YYEEEE, per germline. This CDR3 has 16 amino acids. V lost 2 bases to trimming and J lost 12 bases; unmatched junction nucleotides: 12. The CDR3 sequence: CASSLTSRTGDVPLHF. The CDR3 nucleotides are TGTGCCAGCAGCTTAACCTCCAGGACAGGGGACGTACCCCTCCACTTT. The full variable domain, rest sourced from reference TRBV5-6 and TRBJ1-6, is DAGVTQSPTHLIKTRGQQVTLRCSPKSGHDTVSWYQQALGQGPQFIFQYYEEEERQRGNFPDRFSGHQFPNYSSELNVNALLLGDSALYLCASSLTSRTGDVPLHFGNGTRLTVT.